This T cell receptor beta chain originates from a study of blood T cell repertoires in COVID-19. Study-wide context: Specimens from acute and convalescent COVID-19 originated in the United States, Italy and Spain. T cells, B-cell-depleted T cells, or PBMCs supplied cDNA or gDNA.

Original processing methods: Amplification of reference gene primers provided the estimated nucleated cell counts. Measured with immunoSEQ multiplex PCR; TCRdb has only the in-frame clones, and not every one. Clone size and the V and J calls come from that table; the DNA yielded D and trimming. In the table there are 150,000 to 200,000 clones, 87% of which are singletons. The trim removed 1 base at V and 4 bases at J, leaving 8 bases unmatched. The germline V gene has CDR1 LGHNA and CDR2 YSLEER. CDR3 size: 16 residues. The rearrangement joins TRBV4-3 to TRBJ1-2, with 8 bases matching TRBD1. Sequenced: peripheral blood. The TCR comes from a human donor in a cohort sampled during active COVID-19. CDR3 sequence (DNA): TGCGCCAGCAGCCAAGCGGGGAGACAGGGGTTCTATGGCTACACCTTC. It translates to CASSQAGRQGFYGYTF.